These 11 T cell receptor beta chains were all obtained from the same sample, sequenced in a study of metastatic and nonmetastatic thyroid tumors. Not a single patient had been given any form of treatment at any point before undergoing thyroid surgery. Via MiXCR, TCRdb re-called the PCR reads. The profile shows under 35,000 clones, roughly 36% of them singletons. Sequences were obtained from tumor tissue. Source of these receptors: a female donor with papillary thyroid cancer or a benign thyroid nodule (not recorded which). Some clones in this sample may be carry-over from other donors' samples.

The chain employs TRBV6-2 or TRBV6-3 and TRBJ1-3; D unresolved. CDR3 size: 15 residues. The germline V gene encodes CDR1 MNHEY and CDR2 SVGEGT. Trimming took off 0 bases at V and 1 base at J, with 7 bases between the two ends. CDR3 DNA sequence: TGTGCCAGCAGTTACTCGGGAGGGTCTGGAAACACCATATATTTT. Its protein product is CASSYSGGSGNTIYF.

The chain is built from TRBV11-2 and TRBJ2-7, with 9 bases aligning to TRBD1. Germline assignment: CDR1 SGHAT and CDR2 FQNNGV. Trimming at V came to 2 bases and at J to 6 bases, leaving 5 bases not matched to a gene. This CDR3 comprises 14 residues. The CDR3 region is CASSLNTGGGEQYF. For the CDR3, the DNA is TGTGCCAGCAGCTTAAATACAGGGGGCGGCGAGCAGTACTTC.

The chain employs TRBV7-3 and TRBJ2-2; D unresolved. The germline V and J ends were trimmed by 3 bases and 1 base, with 0 bases remaining between them. CDR1 and CDR2 from the germline V gene are SGHTA and FQGTGA. This CDR3 region has 12 residues. The CDR3 nucleotides read TGTGCCAGCAGCTTGAACACCGGGGAGCTGTTTTTT. Amino acids: CASSLNTGELFF.

This clone was seen more than once but under ten times. CDR3 region: CASSPRLNEQFF. CDR3 coding DNA: TGTGCCAGTAGTCCTCGACTAAATGAGCAGTTCTTC. V and J are TRBV19 and TRBJ2-1, with a possible D match to TRBD2 (5 bases). The V gene's germline CDR1 is LNHDA and CDR2 SQIVND (reference sequence). Trimming removed 5 bases at V and 7 bases at J, with 9 bases between. This CDR3 has 12 residues. Looking up the rest from reference TRBV19 and TRBJ2-1 gives the full variable domain: DGGITQSPKYLFRKEGQNVTLSCEQNLNHDAMYWYRQDPGQGLRLIYYSQIVNDFQKGDIAEGYSVSREKKESFPLTVTSAQKNPTAFYLCASSPRLNEQFFGPGTRLTVL.

The chain is built from TRBV20-1 and TRBJ2-3, with D hard to call. The germline CDR1 and CDR2 sequences are DFQATT and SNEGSKA (reference sequence). The V end lost 0 bases, the J end lost 3 bases, and 16 bases lay between the germline ends. This CDR3 contains 16 residues. CDR3 bases: TGCAGTGCTAGAGATCGGATCGGCCACACAACAGATACGCAGTATTTT. As protein: CSARDRIGHTTDTQYF.

The table lists this clone with a few counts. This chain connects TRBV6-1 to TRBJ1-2, with 9 bases fitting TRBD1. J lost 6 bases, V lost 5 bases, and 7 bases had no gene match. Germline V gene sequence: CDR1 MNHNS, CDR2 SASEGT. CDR3 size: 14 residues. CDR3 nucleotides: TGTGCCAGCAGTCAAACAGGGGGCCTTGATGGCTACACCTTC. Its translation is CASSQTGGLDGYTF.

This clone was detected only a few times. DNA for the CDR3: TGTGCCAGCAGTGAAAGTGGGGTCCCTCTGCCCCAGCATTTT. It is translated as CASSESGVPLPQHF. V usage is TRBV2 and J usage is TRBJ1-5; no clear D. Trimming shortened V by 2 bases and J by 9 bases, and 14 bases separated the two germline ends. Germline V gene sequence: CDR1 SNHLY, CDR2 FYNNEI. This CDR3 has 14 residues.

This clone has only a few counts. The chain uses TRBV6-5 and TRBJ2-7, with D tentatively TRBD1 (6 bases). CDR1 is MNHEY, CDR2 SVGAGI, per germline. Between the trimmed V and J ends, which lost 0 bases and 3 bases, there was a span of 9 bases. The CDR3 has 14 residues. The CDR3, as DNA: TGTGCCAGCAGTTACTCGATGGACAGCTACGAGCAGTACTTC. This sequence encodes CASSYSMDSYEQYF.

A few counts support this clone. This sequence joins TRBV19 and TRBJ1-2; tentatively, D is TRBD1 (6 bases). V was clipped by 7 bases and J by 0 bases, with 9 bases between them. Germline CDR1 and CDR2: LNHDA and SQIVND (reference sequence). This CDR3 contains 13 residues. The CDR3 DNA is TGTGCCAGTAAGAGGACAGCTAACTATGGCTACACCTTC. Amino acid sequence: CASKRTANYGYTF.

This clone was detected a few times. The chain has TRBV6-1 and TRBJ2-2; TRBD2 matches 7 bases. J was trimmed by 5 bases and V by 7 bases; bases with no gene match: 10. The germline V gene encodes CDR1 MNHNS and CDR2 SASEGT. The CDR3 loop spans 15 amino acids. The CDR3 nucleotides are TGTGCCAGCACCCGGGGAGGGCTTTGGACCGGGGAGCTGTTTTTT. It is translated as CASTRGGLWTGELFF.

The chain has TRBV2 and TRBJ2-5, with 12 nucleotides matching TRBD2. The CDR3 is made up of 16 amino acids. Unmatched junction bases numbered 10, after V lost 7 bases and J lost 4 bases. Germline CDR1 is SNHLY and CDR2 is FYNNEI. CDR3: CASTPSGRARGETQYF. The CDR3 DNA reads as TGTGCCAGCACCCCTAGCGGGAGGGCGAGGGGAGAGACCCAGTACTTC.